Listed below are T cell receptor beta chains from one sample, sequenced in a study of read filtering for tumor transcriptome and immune sequencing. Each CDR3 protein gets one entry after TCRdb re-called the reads with MiXCR. Of tens of thousands of distinct CDR3 sequences in the sample, approximately 22% were seen once. The sequencing input was a population of CD138-negative cells sorted from bone marrow. The receptor set was obtained from a donor over 35 with multiple myeloma. Both conserved end residues are part of each CDR3. The D gene is left open where the match is weak. Some rows have no size entry. The others give once, few or many, or a class for an expanded clone.

20	TRBV7-8	TRBJ2-1	medium-sized	TRBD2	TGTGCCAGCAGCGAACAGGGCCTACTAGCGGGAGGGTCCCCCTACAATGAGCAGTTCTTC	CASSEQGLLAGGSPYNEQFF
15	TRBV5-1	TRBJ2-1	many	TRBD2	TGCGCCAGCAGCCCCGGACTAGCGGGCGGCAATGAGCAGTTCTTC	CASSPGLAGGNEQFF
16	TRBV28	TRBJ2-3	many	NA	TGTGCCAGCAGTTTAGGGCAGGGCATAAGCACAGATACGCAGTATTTT	CASSLGQGISTDTQYF
15	TRBV28	TRBJ2-3	many	NA	TGTGCCAGCAGTTTACAAGGGGGACTAAGGGATACGCAGTATTTT	CASSLQGGLRDTQYF
13	TRBV2	TRBJ1-1	NA	NA	TGTGCCAGCAGTGTGGTGGGGGGCACTGAAGCTTTCTTT	CASSVVGGTEAFF
13	TRBV20-1	TRBJ1-5	many	NA	TGCAGTGCTCAAGGTCAGGGGAATCAGCCCCAGCATTTT	CSAQGQGNQPQHF
17	TRBV19	TRBJ2-1	NA	NA	TGTGCCAGTAGTCAAGCACGGACGTGGATCTCCCACAATGAGCAGTTCTTC	CASSQARTWISHNEQFF
15	TRBV5-1	TRBJ2-7	few	NA	TGCGCCAGCAGCTTGGGACAGTTTGTTAGTTCCGAGCAGTACTTC	CASSLGQFVSSEQYF
13	TRBV21-1	TRBJ2-1	medium-sized	NA	TGTGCCAGCGGGAGGCGGGAGGACAATGAGCAGTTCTTC	CASGRREDNEQFF
14	TRBV5-1	TRBJ2-2	many	TRBD1	TGCGCCAGCAGGCCGGACAGGGCCACCGGGGAGCTGTTTTTT	CASRPDRATGELFF
13	TRBV7-3	TRBJ1-1	many	NA	TGTGCCAGCAGCTCCCGGGGCGGCACTGAAGCTTTCTTT	CASSSRGGTEAFF
14	TRBV5-1	TRBJ2-1	many	NA	TGCGCCAGCAGCTTGCAGGAAGTTTGGAATGAGCAGTTCTTC	CASSLQEVWNEQFF
12	TRBV3-1	TRBJ1-1	many	TRBD1	TGTGCCAGCAAGACAGGGGATTTTGAAGCTTTCTTT	CASKTGDFEAFF
13	TRBV29-1	TRBJ2-3	NA	NA	TGCAGCGTTGAAGATGGGGGGACAGATACGCAGTATTTT	CSVEDGGTDTQYF
15	TRBV28	TRBJ2-5	many	TRBD2	TGTGCCAGCAGTTTAGGGCTCGCGGGGGGGGAGACCCAGTACTTC	CASSLGLAGGETQYF
14	TRBV6-1	TRBJ2-3	NA	TRBD2	TGTGCCACTTCGAGCGGGGGAGCCACAGATACGCGGTATTTT	CATSSGGATDTRYF
13	TRBV20-1	TRBJ2-1	medium-sized	NA	TGCAGCGCGCGCTCCCGGGAAAACAATGAGCAGTTCTTC	CSARSRENNEQFF
18	TRBV20-1	TRBJ2-1	NA	TRBD2	TGCAGTGCTAGAAATAAAAAAGGGCTAGCGGGAGGGCCCCGGGAGCAGTTCTTC	CSARNKKGLAGGPREQFF
16	TRBV5-1	TRBJ2-7	many	NA	TGCGCCAGCAGCTCCCCGTCGGGCAGGGGATCCTACGAGCAGTACTTC	CASSSPSGRGSYEQYF
14	TRBV12-3/TRBV12-4	TRBJ2-1	NA	TRBD2	TGTGCCAGCTCCAAGGGACTAGCATACAATGAGCAGTTCTTC	CASSKGLAYNEQFF
13	TRBV24-1	TRBJ2-2	many	NA	TGTGCCACCAGTGATTTGAGCACCGGGGAGCTGTTTTTT	CATSDLSTGELFF
16	TRBV7-9	TRBJ2-1	many	NA	TGTGCCAGCAGCTTAGGTCTGGGACTGGGCTACAATGAGCAGTTCTTC	CASSLGLGLGYNEQFF
15	TRBV6-6	TRBJ2-7	NA	TRBD2	TGTGCCAGCAGTTATGCGGCGGGAGGAGGCCACGAGCAGTACTTC	CASSYAAGGGHEQYF
14	TRBV7-9	TRBJ1-2	many	NA	TGTGCCAGCAGCCCCGGTGGCGGGCTTGATGGCTACACCTTC	CASSPGGGLDGYTF
13	TRBV7-2	TRBJ2-4	many	NA	TGTGCCAGCAGCTACCGACTAGAAGGCATTCAGTACTTC	CASSYRLEGIQYF
15	TRBV2	TRBJ2-5	many	NA	TGTGCCAGCAGTGACAGGGGCCTTAGGGAAGAGACCCAGTACTTC	CASSDRGLREETQYF
15	TRBV5-1	TRBJ2-7	many	NA	TGCGCCAGCAGCTTGGTTCCAGGGGAAACCTACGAGCAGTACTTC	CASSLVPGETYEQYF
15	TRBV7-9	TRBJ2-1	once	TRBD2	TGTGCCAGCAGCGTAGCGGGGGGCCTCTACAATGAACAGTTCTTC	CASSVAGGLYNEQFF
12	TRBV29-1	TRBJ2-7	many	TRBD2	TGCAGCGTCCAGACTAGCGTCTACGAGCAGTACTTC	CSVQTSVYEQYF
13	TRBV5-1	TRBJ2-7	many	NA	TGCGCCAGCCGACGGGAACCAACCTACGAGCAGTACTTC	CASRREPTYEQYF